A selection of T cell receptor beta chains follows, all from one sample in a study of CD8 T cells in Susac syndrome. MiXCR was run by TCRdb on the immunoSEQ multiplex PCR reads, yielding one entry per CDR3 protein. The sample records about 240,000 distinct CDR3 sequences, almost 97% being singletons. The sequencing input was CD4+ T cells from PBMCs. The receptors come from a human donor with Susac syndrome. The CDR3 runs from the conserved cysteine through the conserved F or W. The D gene is left open where the match is weak. Some rows have no size entry. The others give once, few or many, or a class for an expanded clone.

d_call j_call v_call clone_size cdr3_nt cdr3_aa
NA TRBJ1-3 TRBV27 NA TGTGCCAGCAGAAATACTTACTCTGGAAACACCATATATTTT CASRNTYSGNTIYF
NA TRBJ1-2 TRBV9 NA TGTGCCAGCAGCGTAGAGGGCAGGTTCTATGGCTACACCTTC CASSVEGRFYGYTF
TRBD1 TRBJ1-5 TRBV12-3/TRBV12-4 NA TGTGCCAGCAGTGTGGGGACAGGCCTCAATCAGCCCCAGCATTTT CASSVGTGLNQPQHF
TRBD2 TRBJ2-5 TRBV3-1 NA TGTGCCAGCAGCCAACGGCGGGAGGGCGAGACCCAGTACTTC CASSQRREGETQYF
NA TRBJ1-2 TRBV12-3/TRBV12-4 NA TGTGCCAGCAACCACCGGGACAAACCTAACTATGGCTACACCTTC CASNHRDKPNYGYTF
NA TRBJ1-2 TRBV7-3 NA TGTGCCAGCAGCTTAAACGGCATTCGGGGCTACACCTTC CASSLNGIRGYTF
NA TRBJ1-2 TRBV19 NA TGTGCCAGTAGTACGCGGATCTTCAACTATGGCTACACCTTC CASSTRIFNYGYTF
NA TRBJ2-5 TRBV15 NA TGTGCCACCAGCAGAGATCGGGGGACCCTGGCCCAAGAGACCCAGTACTTC CATSRDRGTLAQETQYF
NA TRBJ1-2 TRBV7-2 NA TGTGCCAGCAGCGGACCCTCCCTAGGGGGCTACACCTTC CASSGPSLGGYTF
TRBD2 TRBJ2-3 TRBV5-1 NA TGCGCCAGCACCTATAGCGGGAGCGTCACAGATACGCAGTATTTT CASTYSGSVTDTQYF
NA TRBJ2-7 TRBV6-5 NA TGTGCCAGCAGTTACTCTCTGGTTGACTACGAGCAGTACTTC CASSYSLVDYEQYF
NA TRBJ1-1 TRBV30 once TGTGCCTGGAGTGTACTGGGGGAGACTGAAGCTTTCTTT CAWSVLGETEAFF
TRBD1 TRBJ2-7 TRBV5-1 NA TGCGCCAGCAGCCCCGGACCGGGACAGGGAGGATCCTACGAGCAGTACTTC CASSPGPGQGGSYEQYF
TRBD1 TRBJ2-6 TRBV24-1 once TGTGCCACCAGTGCCAGGACAGGCCTCTCTGGGGCCAACGTCCTGACTTTC CATSARTGLSGANVLTF
NA TRBJ1-4 TRBV30 NA TGTGCCTGGAGACTTTTGCAGGGCACTAATGAAAAACTGTTTTTT CAWRLLQGTNEKLFF
TRBD2 TRBJ2-7 TRBV5-4 NA TGTGCCAGCAGCTCTCTAGCGGGGGGACCTCGGCAGTACTTC CASSSLAGGPRQYF
TRBD1 TRBJ1-2 TRBV23-1 NA TGCGCCGGACAGGGGTATCCCAACTATGGCTACACCTTC CAGQGYPNYGYTF
NA TRBJ2-7 TRBV3-1 NA TGTGCCAGCAGAGATAGCGCCTCCTTTTACGAGCAGTACTTC CASRDSASFYEQYF
TRBD1 TRBJ2-7 TRBV2 NA TGTGCCAGCAGGAGCGACAGGGGGGTCTACGAGCAGTACTTC CASRSDRGVYEQYF
NA TRBJ2-7 TRBV15 NA TGTGCCACCAGCAGAGATTTGGCAGGAACCTACGAGCAGTACTTC CATSRDLAGTYEQYF
TRBD2 TRBJ2-1 TRBV9 NA TGTGCCAGCAGCGTCCTACTAGCGGGATCATACAATGAGCAGTTCTTC CASSVLLAGSYNEQFF
TRBD1 TRBJ1-2 TRBV7-2 NA TGTGCCAGCAGCTCAGGGACAGCGGGAGACTATGGCTACACCTTC CASSSGTAGDYGYTF
NA TRBJ1-1 TRBV20-1 NA TGCAGTGCGCTGGGCAGGGTTTACACTGAAGCTTTCTTT CSALGRVYTEAFF
NA TRBJ1-1 TRBV28 NA TGTGCCAGCAGGCACGGGATCACTGAAGCTTTCTTT CASRHGITEAFF
TRBD2 TRBJ2-3 TRBV4-2 NA TGTGCCAGCAGCCAGTATCCGGGACTAGCGGGAGGGAATACGCAGTATTTT CASSQYPGLAGGNTQYF
NA TRBJ1-2 TRBV29-1 NA TGCAGCGTTGAAGTTGGGAACGGCTACACCTTC CSVEVGNGYTF
TRBD1 TRBJ1-4 TRBV2 NA TGTGCCAGCAGCTATGAAACAGGGGGCGATGAAAAACTGTTTTTT CASSYETGGDEKLFF
NA TRBJ1-5 TRBV6-2/TRBV6-3 NA TGTGCCAGCAGTACCCGGGACGGATACAATCAGCCCCAGCATTTT CASSTRDGYNQPQHF
NA TRBJ1-2 TRBV20-1 once TGCAGTGCTAGGGGTTCATACGCCGAGAAGTATGGCTACACCTTC CSARGSYAEKYGYTF
NA TRBJ2-1 TRBV5-1 NA TGCGCCAGCAGCTTGGGGACCGACAATGAGCAGTTCTTC CASSLGTDNEQFF
NA TRBJ2-7 TRBV19 NA TGTGCCAGTAGTATAACAGGGCGGGACGCAGGCGAGCAGTACTTC CASSITGRDAGEQYF
NA TRBJ2-5 TRBV5-4 NA TGTGCCAGCAGCTTGCCTCCGGGAGCTGGGGAGACCCAGTACTTC CASSLPPGAGETQYF
NA TRBJ2-5 TRBV5-1 NA TGCGCCAGCAGCTTGGACGGGCAAGAGACCCAGTACTTC CASSLDGQETQYF
TRBD1 TRBJ2-5 TRBV12-3/TRBV12-4 NA TGTGCCAGCAGTGCGACAGGGGGCGGCCAAGAGACCCAGTACTTC CASSATGGGQETQYF
TRBD1 TRBJ2-4 TRBV3-1 NA TGTGCCAGCAGCCCGTGGGACAGGGGGCAAGCCAAAAACATTCAGTACTTC CASSPWDRGQAKNIQYF
TRBD1 TRBJ1-2 TRBV30 NA TGTGCCTGGACCCCGGGACAGGGGTTGGGCTACACCTTC CAWTPGQGLGYTF
TRBD2 TRBJ2-1 TRBV2 NA TGTGCCAGCAGTGAATTGGCGGGAGGGCTTTACAATGAGCAGTTCTTC CASSELAGGLYNEQFF
TRBD2 TRBJ2-7 TRBV28 NA TGTGCCAGCGGACTGCGGGGGTACGAGCAGTACTTC CASGLRGYEQYF
TRBD2 TRBJ2-1 TRBV30 NA TGTGCCTGGAGTAGAAATTGGGCGGGGGGGTCCTACAATGAGCAGTTCTTC CAWSRNWAGGSYNEQFF